The rows below give T cell receptor beta chains drawn from one sample of a study of T cells of healthy individuals. Via MiXCR, TCRdb re-called the 5' RACE reads, giving one row per CDR3 protein. Counted here are 53,000 or so distinct CDR3 sequences, around 15% occurring once; the ten biggest clones make up roughly 15%. These TCRs come from a human donor in good health. The CDR3 runs from the conserved cysteine through the conserved F or W.

TRBV14	16	TRBJ2-3	CASSQETSGSTDTQYF
TRBV2	15	TRBJ2-7	CASSELLAGADEQYF
TRBV6-5	12	TRBJ1-1	CASSRQGTEAFF
TRBV20-1	14	TRBJ1-1	CSASIAGFGTEAFF
TRBV12-3/TRBV12-4	17	TRBJ2-5	CASSSLTGRSLPETQYF
TRBV18	12	TRBJ2-6	CAAGSGANVLTF
TRBV6-2/TRBV6-3	14	TRBJ1-1	CASSRYVVNTEAFF
TRBV3-1	11	TRBJ2-1	CASSRVHEQFF
TRBV7-9	14	TRBJ1-2	CATHPDRGVYGYTF
TRBV11-2	14	TRBJ2-5	CASSYPPSQETQYF
TRBV3-2	17	TRBJ2-3	CASREGKAGGDTDTQYF
TRBV20-1	16	TRBJ2-7	CSAPKFLPLAGYEQYF
TRBV12-3/TRBV12-4	16	TRBJ2-5	CASSKTVGRWKETQYF
TRBV5-1	14	TRBJ2-3	CASSLGGNSDTQYF
TRBV7-2	14	TRBJ1-1	CASSRGLRNTEAFF
TRBV20-1	15	TRBJ2-5	CSARATSGHQETQYF
TRBV4-3	17	TRBJ2-3	CASSLTAGGQGTDTQYF
TRBV18	14	TRBJ2-5	CASSPGTGGETQYF
TRBV7-9	14	TRBJ1-2	CASTPAGGHQGYTF
TRBV20-1	13	TRBJ2-2	CSAEEGVTGELFF
TRBV5-3	17	TRBJ1-1	CARSCRDRGSLNTEAFF
TRBV7-8	14	TRBJ1-5	CASSFPGGFQPQHF
TRBV5-1	14	TRBJ1-1	CASSTPQGHTEAFF
TRBV12-3/TRBV12-4	15	TRBJ2-1	CASVSEGSSYNEQFF
TRBV5-5	14	TRBJ2-7	CASSLGGGRNEQYF
TRBV4-3	14	TRBJ2-5	CASSQNSGAETQYF
TRBV9	13	TRBJ1-1	CASSPLPDTEAFF
TRBV7-6	19	TRBJ2-6	CASSLVRIDPSSGANVLTF
TRBV24-1	16	TRBJ2-3	CATSDLRAGEEDTQYF
TRBV7-2	15	TRBJ1-3	CASSPQGGSGNTIYF
TRBV20-1	13	TRBJ1-5	CSATGTRAGAQHF
TRBV11-1	12	TRBJ2-7	CASSFADREQYF
TRBV19	15	TRBJ1-1	CASSIAEGANTEAFF
TRBV12-3/TRBV12-4	12	TRBJ2-1	CASSLSGTLWNF
TRBV29-1	12	TRBJ2-7	CSVTRGEPLEYF
TRBV7-2	13	TRBJ1-1	CASSLAWTEKAFF
TRBV2	12	TRBJ1-1	CASSGETDRAFF
TRBV6-5	14	TRBJ2-3	CASSRGLGTDTQYF
TRBV20-1	16	TRBJ1-2	CSARLQGGAGNYGYTF
TRBV5-1	15	TRBJ2-5	CASRLAGAPAETQYF
TRBV10-2	16	TRBJ1-6	CASSDGGQINNSPLHF
TRBV12-3/TRBV12-4	14	TRBJ2-1	CASSLNEGSGEQFF
TRBV12-3/TRBV12-4	12	TRBJ1-3	CASSPRWDTIYF
TRBV2	15	TRBJ2-5	CASSPPGGHQETQYF
TRBV5-1	15	TRBJ1-6	CASSRDRDMGSPLHF
TRBV7-6	13	TRBJ2-7	CASSLSFSYEQYF